This T cell receptor (beta chain) was sequenced for a study of vaccination effects on CD4 cells after COVID-19. Study context: As their vaccination, participants received two doses of either BNT162b2 or mRNA-1273. The study obtained samples from a couple of convalescent patients 16 days and one week before vaccination.

Study results and caveats: Most post-vaccine spike-reactive clones in convalescents were new, not infection-derived. Late post-vaccination samples showed marked contraction of infection- and vaccine-induced clones.

The V end lost 5 bases, the J end lost 0 bases, and 13 bases lay between the germline ends. The germline CDR1 and CDR2 sequences are SQVTM and ANQGSEA. The CDR3 contains 14 residues. Comments on this clone: Its target is unknown.

Before sequencing, viral peptide pools were used by the ViraFEST assay to expand antigen-specific CD4+ T cells. Culture proceeded for approximately 9 days, and CD4+ T cells were then isolated. By PCR, the person was confirmed to have had SARS-CoV-2 infection between March and December 2020. Data came from immunoSEQ multiplex PCR; TCRdb stores just in-frame clones and leaves some out. Of about 24,000 clones listed, around 76% were seen once; the top ten hold 16%. The receptor's source is a human donor who had a prior SARS-CoV-2 infection. The input for sequencing was CD4+ T cells from PBMCs cultured with SARS-CoV-2 spike peptides, taken before COVID-19 vaccination. This chain connects TRBV29-1 to TRBJ1-1; D may be TRBD1 (5 bases). The CDR3 loop reads CSVSRRGLNTEAFF. CDR3 bases: TGCAGCGTTAGCCGGAGGGGTTTGAACACTGAAGCTTTCTTT.